A single sample is the source of the 9 T cell receptor beta chains below, sequenced in a study of blood T cell repertoires in COVID-19. Repertoires were generated with immunoSEQ multiplex PCR, while TCRdb's copy carries only in-frame clones and drops some. The table shows some 150,000 clones, with roughly 80% occurring only once. Input material: peripheral blood. The origin of the receptors is a human donor in a cohort sampled during active COVID-19.

V gene TRBV9 combines with J gene TRBJ2-1; 7 bases align to TRBD1. Per germline, CDR1 SGDLS and CDR2 YYNGEE. The CDR3 has 16 residues. Unmatched junction bases numbered 10, after V lost 3 bases and J lost 4 bases. The chain's CDR3 is CASSAFLRTGYNEQFF. CDR3 DNA sequence: TGTGCCAGCAGCGCATTTCTGCGGACAGGTTACAATGAGCAGTTCTTC.

The chain uses TRBV27 and TRBJ2-7, with D unclear. This CDR3 comprises 14 residues. Germline V gene data show CDR1 as MNHEY and CDR2 as SMNVEV (reference sequence). V dropped 2 bases and J dropped 2 bases, with 10 bases sitting between them. CDR3 DNA: TGTGCCAGCAGTTTAATCGCAGGTCCCTACGAGCAGTACTTC. Translation: CASSLIAGPYEQYF.

The sample holds a few counts of this clone. J is TRBJ2-5 and V is TRBV3-1 (or the pseudogene TRBV3-2), with TRBD1 as a possible D gene (5 bases). Germline V gene sequence: CDR1 LGHDT, CDR2 YNNKEL (reference sequence). The ends were cut back, 4 bases at V and 5 bases at J, with 20 bases in the middle. The CDR3 has 16 amino acids. The CDR3 spells CASSLRTSTGRETQYF. The DNA of the CDR3 is TGTGCCAGCAGCCTAAGGACCTCTACAGGACGCGAGACCCAGTACTTC.

The rearrangement uses TRBV5-5 and TRBJ2-2; TRBD1 matches at 10 bases. The length of the CDR3 is 17 residues. The V and J ends lost 4 bases and 5 bases, in that order; junction bases with no gene match: 11. Germline CDR1 is SGHKS and CDR2 is YYEKEE (reference sequence). CDR3 region: CASSPDRGLGETGELFF. As DNA, the CDR3 is TGTGCCAGCAGCCCTGACAGGGGGCTAGGAGAAACCGGGGAGCTGTTTTTT.

The chain links TRBV6-1 to TRBJ2-7; D call uncertain. The CDR3 consists of 10 residues. The germline gives CDR1 MNHNS, CDR2 SASEGT. V lost 0 bases and J 9 bases, leaving 3 bases between the germline ends. The CDR3 nucleotides read TGTGCCAGCAGTGAAGCGCGGCAGTACTTC. Its translation: CASSEARQYF.

The chain uses TRBV6-6 and TRBJ2-2; 7 nucleotides line up with TRBD1. Germline values: CDR1 MNHNY, CDR2 SVGAGI (reference sequence). Trimming cost V 8 bases and J 3 bases; bases outside gene matches: 12. This CDR3 spans 16 amino acids. The CDR3 protein is CASLDRRRLDTGELFF. CDR3 DNA: TGTGCCAGCCTGGACAGGCGTCGCCTGGACACCGGGGAGCTGTTTTTT.

This chain connects TRBV9 to TRBJ2-2; a possible D gene is TRBD1 (6 bases). Germline lookup yields CDR1 SGDLS and CDR2 YYNGEE. The CDR3 spans 16 residues. Trimming pared 3 bases from V and 7 bases from J, leaving 19 bases between. CDR3 DNA: TGTGCCAGCAGCGACCGGGGCCCCAAGGACAGCGGGGAGCTGTTTTTT. It encodes CASSDRGPKDSGELFF.

J is TRBJ2-2 and V is TRBV9, with 9 positions matching TRBD1. Germline V CDR1 and CDR2: SGDLS, YYNGEE. The CDR3 spans 15 residues. Losses at the gene ends were 3 bases for V and 7 bases for J; bases not matched to a gene: 7. The CDR3: CASSARGQGGGELFF. CDR3 in DNA: TGTGCCAGCAGCGCCCGGGGACAGGGAGGCGGGGAGCTGTTTTTT. The whole variable domain, remainder taken from reference TRBV9 and TRBJ2-2, is DSGVTQTPKHLITATGQRVTLRCSPRSGDLSVYWYQQSLDQGLQFLIQYYNGEERAKGNILERFSAQQFPDLHSELNLSSLELGDSALYFCASSARGQGGGELFFGEGSRLTVL.

This chain links TRBV19 with TRBJ2-7; 7 nucleotides align to TRBD1. CDR1 and CDR2 (germline): LNHDA, SQIVND (reference sequence). This CDR3 contains 12 residues. V lost 6 bases, J lost 4 bases, and 3 bases stayed unmatched. The CDR3, as DNA: TGTGCCAGTAGCGGGACAGCTTACGAGCAGTACTTC. The encoded protein is CASSGTAYEQYF.